This paragraph reports one TCR beta chain. These data are taken from a study of blood T cell repertoires in COVID-19. Background on the study: Acute and convalescent COVID-19 samples came from the United States, Italy and Spain. T cells, B-cell-depleted T cells, or PBMCs provided the cDNA or gDNA that served as material.

This CDR3 has 15 residues. The V end lost 6 bases, the J end lost 0 bases, and 13 bases lay between the germline ends. Per germline, CDR1 MNHEY and CDR2 SVGAGI. Authors' methods: Reference gene primer amplification yielded estimated nucleated cell counts. The repertoire was sequenced with immunoSEQ multiplex PCR; TCRdb's copy has only in-frame clones and lacks some. The DNA gave D and trimming, while V, J and clone size come from that table. The table records roughly 100,000 clones, approximately 82% of them present only once. The chain employs TRBV6-5 and TRBJ2-3; no clear D gene. The sample was peripheral blood. The origin of this receptor is a man aged 55 to 70 with active or convalescent COVID-19. The CDR3 is CASSQLASSTDTQYF. The CDR3 DNA reads TGTGCCAGCAGCCAGTTGGCTTCTAGCACAGATACGCAGTATTTT.